This T cell receptor beta chain was observed in a study of blood T cells in healthy people across ages. Across the study: With template switching, about one barcoded beta molecule was captured per two T cells.

The germline V gene has CDR1 DFQATT and CDR2 SNEGSKA (reference sequence). V gave up 4 bases and J gave up 3 bases, with 15 bases separating them. The CDR3 has 14 residues. Healthy Caucasians from Russia aged roughly 6 to 90 served as donors. With a J-beta primer mix and a sample-barcoded 5' primer, a second PCR ran about 6 to 11 cycles. A template-switch adaptor containing 12 random nucleotides labeled each cDNA molecule. One entry per CDR3 protein results from TCRdb running MiXCR on the 5' RACE reads. The table lists approximately 360,000 distinct CDR3 sequences, over 45% of them singletons. This TCR was recovered from a man aged 55 to 70 in good health. Material: blood. The chain employs TRBV20-1 and TRBJ2-5; D perhaps matches TRBD2 (5 bases). The CDR3 protein is CSAIIGSREETQYF. The CDR3 DNA is TGCAGTGCTATTATAGGGTCGCGGGAAGAGACCCAGTACTTC.